This TCR beta chain was captured by sequencing in a study of cytomegalovirus exposure and HLA in healthy donors. Whole-study findings and limits: By a later analysis, the bulk of CMV-associated TCR beta chains appeared HLA-restricted.

Amplification used 60 Vbeta primers and 13 Jbeta primers. The table came from immunoSEQ multiplex PCR; TCRdb's copy has only in-frame clones and leaves some out. The table records about 80,000 clones, approximately 66% of them present only once. This clone was detected once. Its specificity is not known. The source is a male donor in good health and CMV-seropositive. Sequencing input: PBMCs.

The DNA for the CDR3 is TGTGCCAGCAGCTTAGCGGGAGGGCCTCGGGGCAATGAGCAGTTCTTC. It yields the protein CASSLAGGPRGNEQFF. This chain joins TRBV11-2 and TRBJ2-1, with TRBD2 matching 8 bases. J was trimmed by 6 bases and V by 1 base; bases with no gene match: 8. CDR1 is SGHAT, CDR2 FQNNGV, per germline. The CDR3 has 16 residues.